This record concerns one TCR beta chain sequence. The antigen remains unidentified. This entry comes from a study of cytomegalovirus exposure and HLA in healthy donors. Per germline, CDR1 SGHVS and CDR2 FNYEAQ. This CDR3 comprises 15 residues. The study ran its PCR with 60 Vbeta and 13 Jbeta primers. Using immunoSEQ multiplex PCR, the repertoire was profiled, and TCRdb retains in-frame clones only, with some absent. The sample lists some 99,000 clones, roughly 79% occurring once. Study conclusions and caveats: A later analysis linked 15,000 to 20,000 TCR beta sequences to HLA alleles at 0.05 false discovery rate.

This receptor was taken from a woman in her twenties or thirties in good health and CMV-seronegative. This chain links TRBV7-6 with TRBJ2-5; D is ambiguous. The J call may be mistaken, given a closer DNA end match to TRBJ2-7. Material: PBMCs. The CDR3 nucleotides read TGTGCCAGCAGCTTAGGGGCCGGATTCCCAAACGAGCAGTACTTC. Translated: CASSLGAGFPNEQYF.